This T cell receptor beta chain was sequenced during a study of T cells in Graves' hyperthyroidism and ophthalmopathy (dated by TCRdb to the late 2010s). Notes on the research overall: Peripheral blood samples were taken at the time of initial diagnosis, prior to any treatment. TCR V-J signatures able to tell the groups apart were searched for in a discovery cohort of some 97 patients, of whom 43 had Graves' ophthalmopathy and roughly 57 had stable Graves' hyperthyroidism. Whether ophthalmopathy could be predicted prospectively was tested in an independent validation cohort made up of approximately 19 hyperthyroidism patients plus 17 patients who later progressed to ophthalmopathy. For training and testing, the 80 to 100 patients in the discovery cohort were randomly divided in a 7:3 ratio. In about six Graves' hyperthyroidism patients, the study also compared T-cell repertoires from thyroid tissue with T-cell repertoires from blood. After sampling, hyperthyroidism patients received methimazole starting at 30 mg daily, and ophthalmopathy patients received high-dose intravenous methylprednisolone. TCR Vbeta CDR3 sequencing of around 130 peripheral blood samples (over 40 ophthalmopathy, approximately 80 hyperthyroidism and roughly 17 progressor patients) is reported in the paper. Overall results and qualifications from the work: Ophthalmopathy was separated from stable hyperthyroidism by a 13 V-J signature model, with 85% to 90% sensitivity and about 81% specificity obtained in cross-validation and 80%/75% obtained in testing. In validation, the model predicted progression to ophthalmopathy a median of 6.5 months before onset, with over 55% sensitivity and 72.22% specificity. No statistical method was used to set the sample size in advance, and investigators knew the group allocation. Most expanded thyroid clonotypes (frequency above 0.001) were also detected in blood, suggesting blood repertoires may reflect thyroid immune responses.

A patient counted as having stable Graves' hyperthyroidism if no progression to ophthalmopathy occurred over 18 months of follow-up. Hyperthyroidism patients were newly diagnosed, with disease duration under 2 months, and aged 18 to 65 years. The study excluded patients with uncontrolled infections, other autoimmune diseases, pregnancy or lactation. Diagnoses relied on clinical symptoms, serum thyroxine and TRAb, thyroid ultrasound and orbital computed tomography. PBMCs were isolated from roughly 10 ml of fresh peripheral blood by Ficoll-Paque density gradient centrifugation. Total RNA was extracted with Trizol reagent, and quality was checked on an Agilent 2100 Bioanalyzer. The CDR3, cysteine through phenylalanine, is 18 amino acids long. Only the CDR3 portion is preserved as DNA: 54 bases, with reading frame beginning at the first base. Based on the germline V gene, the CDR1 and CDR2 sequences are SGHTA and FQGNSA. V is reduced by 1 base and J by 5 bases, leaving a spacing of 22 bases between them.

This clonotype turned up a few times. The antigen this receptor binds is unknown. Per-base quality was not reported, and no clone a single base away is much larger than it. Amplification of TCR beta CDR3 regions was carried out from RNA transcripts. The first round of RT-PCR for the TCR CDR3 was performed with the HTBI primer set and the Qiagen OneStep RT-PCR kit. A second multiplex PCR round built the libraries, followed by size selection and purification. Libraries were sequenced paired-end with 100 bp reads on an Illumina HiSeq2000. The authors' pipeline ran thus. Raw data were processed with SOAPnuke, discarding reads with adapters, uncalled bases, mean Phred below 15, or no exact constant-primer or identifier match. High-quality paired reads were merged with COPE v1.2.5, and unique nucleotide sequences were defined as clonotypes. MiTCR v1.1 was used to align clonotypes to the IMGT TRBV, TRBD and TRBJ reference segments. The analysis included only V-J combinations with a frequency above 0.0001, which together covered more than 98% of the repertoires. The TCS score was defined as the ratio of F50 (clonal expansion) to E x V (chaos), calculated using BLOSUM62-based TCRdist between CDR3 peptides within each V-J. Welch's t-statistics and random forest reduced 514 V-J features to roughly 13, which were used in a naive Bayes classifier (R e1071). TCRdb applied fastp at Q25 and MiXCR to the public reads, then kept only in-frame beta chains. Here each entry gathers all rows of one CDR3 protein and keeps the most common genes and DNA. The V and J calls follow TCRdb's processing rather than the paper's. Recorded for this sample are approximately 590,000 distinct CDR3 sequences; around a sixth of them occurred a single time. The biggest ten clones account for approximately 7.4% of the sample.

The TCR originated in a woman between 25 and 40 years old with Graves' hyperthyroidism. Sequences were obtained from blood. The chain is made from TRBV7-2 and TRBJ2-3; the D gene is perhaps TRBD1 or TRBD2, each of them matching over 5 bases. This receptor has the CDR3 CASSLELTGTPVVDTQYF. The DNA reads TGTGCCAGCAGCTTAGAGCTTACCGGGACCCCTGTGGTAGATACGCAGTATTTT.